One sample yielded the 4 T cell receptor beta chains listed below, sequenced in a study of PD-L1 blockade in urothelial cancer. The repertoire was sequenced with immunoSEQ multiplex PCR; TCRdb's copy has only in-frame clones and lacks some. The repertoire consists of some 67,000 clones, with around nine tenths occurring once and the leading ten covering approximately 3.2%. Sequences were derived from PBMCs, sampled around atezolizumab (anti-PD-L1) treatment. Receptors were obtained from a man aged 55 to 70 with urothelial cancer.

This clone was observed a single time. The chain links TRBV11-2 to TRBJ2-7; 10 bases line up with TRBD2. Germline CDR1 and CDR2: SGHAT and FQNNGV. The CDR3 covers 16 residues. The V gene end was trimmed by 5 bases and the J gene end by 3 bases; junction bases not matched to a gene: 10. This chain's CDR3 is CASSRGLAGENYEQYF. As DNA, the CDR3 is TGTGCCAGCAGCCGAGGGCTAGCGGGGGAGAACTACGAGCAGTACTTC. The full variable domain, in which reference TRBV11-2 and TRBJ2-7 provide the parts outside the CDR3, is EAGVAQSPRYKIIEKRQSVAFWCNPISGHATLYWYQQILGQGPKLLIQFQNNGVVDDSQLPKDRFSAERLKGVDSTLKIQPAKLEDSAVYLCASSRGLAGENYEQYFGPGTRLTVT.

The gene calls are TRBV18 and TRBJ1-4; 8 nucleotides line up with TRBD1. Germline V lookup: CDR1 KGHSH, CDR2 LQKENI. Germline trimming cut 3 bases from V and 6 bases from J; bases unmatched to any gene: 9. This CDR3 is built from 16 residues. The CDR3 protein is CASSPPGQGRDEKLFF. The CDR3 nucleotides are TGTGCCAGCTCACCCCCCGGACAGGGAAGGGATGAAAAACTGTTTTTT.

CDR3 sequence: CASSQDGLGGNNEQFF. CDR3 in DNA: TGCGCCAGCAGCCAAGACGGGCTAGGAGGAAACAATGAGCAGTTCTTC. The chain recombines TRBV4-1 with TRBJ2-1; tentatively, D is TRBD2 (5 bases). The CDR3 length is 16 residues. The germline gives CDR1 MGHRA, CDR2 YSYEKL. V lost 0 bases and J 5 bases, leaving 14 bases between the germline ends.

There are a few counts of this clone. In nucleotides, the CDR3 is TGCAGCGTTGGCGGCACCTACCTAGAGGCCAAAAACATTCAGTACTTC. Translation: CSVGGTYLEAKNIQYF. The chain joins TRBV29-1 to TRBJ2-4; D uncertain. The CDR3 is made up of 16 amino acids. Trimming cost V 4 bases and J 1 base, with 17 bases left between them. Germline V gene lookup returns CDR1 SQVTM and CDR2 ANQGSEA.